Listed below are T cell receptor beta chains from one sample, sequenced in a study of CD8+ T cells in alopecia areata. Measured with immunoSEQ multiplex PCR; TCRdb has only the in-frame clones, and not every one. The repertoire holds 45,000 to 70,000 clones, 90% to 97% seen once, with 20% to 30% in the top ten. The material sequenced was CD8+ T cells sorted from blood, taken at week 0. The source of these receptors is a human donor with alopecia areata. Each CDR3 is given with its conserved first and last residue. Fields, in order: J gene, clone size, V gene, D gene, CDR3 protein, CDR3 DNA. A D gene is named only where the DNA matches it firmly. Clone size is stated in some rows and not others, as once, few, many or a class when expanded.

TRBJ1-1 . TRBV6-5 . CASSATRPNTEAFF TGTGCCAGCAGTGCGACCCGACCGAACACTGAAGCTTTCTTT
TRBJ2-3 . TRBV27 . CASSLSRPDTQYF TGTGCCAGCAGTTTATCAAGGCCAGATACGCAGTATTTT
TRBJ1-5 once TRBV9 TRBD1 CASSVGTGGAQPQHF TGTGCCAGCAGCGTAGGGACAGGAGGGGCTCAGCCCCAGCATTTT
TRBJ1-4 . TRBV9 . CASSLQDTSNEKLFF TGTGCCAGCAGCCTCCAGGACACGTCTAATGAAAAACTGTTTTTT
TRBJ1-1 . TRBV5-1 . CASSLETPLNTEAFF TGCGCCAGCAGCTTGGAAACACCCCTGAACACTGAAGCTTTCTTT
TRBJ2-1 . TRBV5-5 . CASSLPVGEQFF TGTGCCAGCAGCTTGCCCGTGGGGGAGCAGTTCTTC
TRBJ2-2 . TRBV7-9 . CASSPGGSGELFF TGTGCCAGCAGCCCCGGGGGTTCGGGGGAGCTGTTTTTT
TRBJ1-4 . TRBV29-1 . CSVITGLANEKLFF TGCAGCGTCATAACAGGTCTTGCAAATGAAAAACTGTTTTTT
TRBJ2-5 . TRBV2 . CASSPGLVETQYF TGTGCCAGCAGTCCAGGTTTGGTGGAGACCCAGTACTTC
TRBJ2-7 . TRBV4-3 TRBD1 CASSQDTGGAGEQYF TGCGCCAGCAGCCAAGATACAGGGGGCGCGGGTGAGCAGTACTTC
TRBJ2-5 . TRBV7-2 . CASSLVGGVGETQYF TGTGCCAGCAGCTTAGTGGGCGGGGTAGGGGAGACCCAGTACTTC
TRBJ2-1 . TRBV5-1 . CASSLVPVGEQFF TGCGCCAGCAGCTTGGTTCCAGTGGGGGAGCAGTTCTTC
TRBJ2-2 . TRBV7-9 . CASSPSKIGDRELFF TGTGCCAGCAGCCCTTCGAAGATAGGGGACCGGGAGCTGTTTTTT
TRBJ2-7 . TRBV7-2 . CASSHTVGPYEQYF TGTGCCAGCAGCCATACCGTCGGGCCCTACGAGCAGTACTTC
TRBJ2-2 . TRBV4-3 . CASSPHGGLGTGELFF TGCGCCAGCAGCCCCCACGGGGGGCTAGGCACCGGGGAGCTGTTTTTT
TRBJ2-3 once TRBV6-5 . CASRLGWTDTQYF TGTGCCAGCAGGCTAGGTTGGACAGATACGCAGTATTTT
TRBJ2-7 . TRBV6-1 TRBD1 CASSALPGQGYEQYF TGTGCCAGCAGCGCCCTTCCGGGACAGGGGTACGAGCAGTACTTC
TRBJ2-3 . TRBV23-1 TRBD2 CARKDARGSLTDTQYF TGCGCCAGAAAGGATGCGCGGGGGAGTTTAACAGATACGCAGTATTTT
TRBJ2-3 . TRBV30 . CAWKGISTDTQYF TGTGCCTGGAAGGGGATTAGCACAGATACGCAGTATTTT
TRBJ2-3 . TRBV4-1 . CASSPGPGARTDTQYF TGCGCCAGCAGCCCAGGTCCGGGGGCCCGCACAGATACGCAGTATTTT
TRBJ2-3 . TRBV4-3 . CASSPNGGSTDTQYF TGCGCCAGCAGCCCGAACGGGGGAAGCACAGATACGCAGTATTTT
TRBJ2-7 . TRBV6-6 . CASRKGAEQYF TGTGCCAGCAGAAAAGGGGCCGAGCAGTACTTC
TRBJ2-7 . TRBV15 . CATSLFREVGEQYF TGTGCCACCAGCCTCTTTCGAGAGGTGGGAGAGCAGTACTTC
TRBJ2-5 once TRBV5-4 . CASSLGYQETQYF TGTGCCAGCAGCTTGGGGTACCAAGAGACCCAGTACTTC
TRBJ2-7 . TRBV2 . CASSEQGTYEQYF TGTGCCAGCAGTGAACAAGGGACCTACGAGCAGTACTTC
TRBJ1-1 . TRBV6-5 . CASSYLRNTEAFF TGTGCCAGCAGTTACTTGAGGAACACTGAAGCTTTCTTT
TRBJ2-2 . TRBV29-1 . CSVGSHGGELFF TGCAGCGTTGGATCACATGGCGGGGAGCTGTTTTTC
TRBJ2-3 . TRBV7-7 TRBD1 CASSFRGRDTDTQYF TGTGCTAGCAGCTTCAGGGGGCGAGACACAGATACGCAGTATTTT
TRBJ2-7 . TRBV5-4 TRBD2 CASSSRGGRYEQYF TGTGCCAGCAGCTCGCGGGGGGGCCGCTACGAGCAGTACTTC
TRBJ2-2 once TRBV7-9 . CASSTRDTYTGELFF TGTGCCAGCAGTACCCGGGACACCTACACCGGGGAGCTGTTTTTT
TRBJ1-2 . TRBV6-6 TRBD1 CASSYGTGVNYGYTF TGTGCCAGCAGTTACGGGACAGGCGTTAACTATGGCTACACCTTC
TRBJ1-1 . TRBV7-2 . CASSLARQSTEAFF TGTGCCAGCAGCTTAGCCCGACAGAGCACTGAAGCTTTCTTT
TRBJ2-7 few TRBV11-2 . CASSSDSLEQYF TGTGCCAGCAGCTCGGACTCCCTGGAGCAGTACTTC
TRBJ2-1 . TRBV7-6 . CASSLVMDSYNEQFF TGTGCCAGCAGCTTAGTGATGGACAGCTACAATGAGCAGTTCTTC
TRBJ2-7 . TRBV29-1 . CGVEDLNEQYF TGCGGCGTTGAAGATCTGAACGAGCAGTACTTC
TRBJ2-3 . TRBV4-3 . CASSQDRPLTDTQYF TGCGCCAGCAGCCAAGACAGGCCTCTCACAGATACGCAGTATTTT
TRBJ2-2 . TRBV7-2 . CASSHPGHNTGELFF TGTGCCAGCAGCCACCCGGGACACAACACCGGGGAGCTGTTTTTT
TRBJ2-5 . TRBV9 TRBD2 CASSVGASGLQETQYF TGTGCCAGCAGCGTAGGGGCTAGCGGCCTCCAAGAGACCCAGTACTTC
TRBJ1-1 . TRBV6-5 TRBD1 CASRRRDREITEAFF TGTGCCAGCAGACGCCGGGACAGGGAGATCACTGAAGCTTTCTTT
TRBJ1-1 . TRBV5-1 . CASRWGTEAFF TGCGCCAGCAGATGGGGAACTGAAGCTTTCTTT
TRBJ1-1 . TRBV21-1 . CASSTPDRATEAFF TGTGCCAGCAGCACCCCCGACAGGGCCACTGAAGCTTTCTTT
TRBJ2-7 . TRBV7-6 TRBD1 CASSLRDRGSEQYF TGTGCCAGCAGCTTACGGGACAGGGGGAGCGAGCAGTACTTC
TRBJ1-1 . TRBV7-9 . CASSPWTVNTEAFF TGTGCCAGCAGCCCCTGGACGGTGAACACTGAAGCTTTCTTT
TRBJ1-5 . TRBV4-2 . CASSQGDEYQPQHF TGTGCCAGCAGCCAAGGGGACGAATATCAGCCCCAGCATTTT
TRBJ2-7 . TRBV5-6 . CASSLSGNPYEQYF TGCGCCAGCAGCTTGTCCGGAAATCCCTACGAGCAGTACTTC
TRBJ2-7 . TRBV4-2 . CASSQEGAASYEQYF TGTGCCAGCAGCCAAGAAGGTGCAGCCTCCTACGAGCAGTACTTC
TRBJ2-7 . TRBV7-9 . CASSLSTATYEQYF TGTGCCAGCAGCTTATCTACGGCTACCTACGAGCAGTACTTC
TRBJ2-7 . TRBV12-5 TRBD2 CASGWTLAGGRNEQYF TGTGCTAGTGGTTGGACGTTAGCGGGGGGGCGGAACGAGCAGTACTTC
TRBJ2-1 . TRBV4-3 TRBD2 CASSQDSLAGGPVEQFF TGCGCCAGCAGCCAAGACTCCCTAGCGGGGGGGCCGGTTGAGCAGTTCTTC
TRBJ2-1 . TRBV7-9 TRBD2 CASSTPGTSGGAFDEQFF TGTGCCAGCAGCACCCCCGGGACTAGCGGGGGGGCCTTCGATGAGCAGTTCTTC
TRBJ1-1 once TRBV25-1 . CASSDWNTEAFF TGTGCCAGCAGTGACTGGAACACTGAAGCTTTCTTT
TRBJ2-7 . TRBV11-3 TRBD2 CASSLGASGPYEQYF TGTGCCAGCAGCTTAGGGGCTAGCGGTCCCTACGAGCAGTACTTC